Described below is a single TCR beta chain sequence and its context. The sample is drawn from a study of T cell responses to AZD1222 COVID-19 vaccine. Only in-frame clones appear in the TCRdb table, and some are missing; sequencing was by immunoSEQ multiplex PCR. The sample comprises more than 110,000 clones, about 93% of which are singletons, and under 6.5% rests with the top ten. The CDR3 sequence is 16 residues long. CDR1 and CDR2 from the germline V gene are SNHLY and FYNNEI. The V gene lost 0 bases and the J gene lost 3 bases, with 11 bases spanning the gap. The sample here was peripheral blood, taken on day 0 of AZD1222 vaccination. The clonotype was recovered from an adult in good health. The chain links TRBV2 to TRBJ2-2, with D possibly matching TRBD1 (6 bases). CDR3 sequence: CASSEAGQGYTGELFF. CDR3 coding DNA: TGTGCCAGCAGTGAAGCGGGCCAGGGGTACACCGGGGAGCTGTTTTTT.